This section outlines one TCR beta chain sequence together with its context. This sample was taken from a study of T cell changes during pregnancy in multiple sclerosis. Clones were read by immunoSEQ multiplex PCR, and TCRdb kept only the in-frame ones, dropping some. The table has roughly 120,000 clones, approximately 93% seen once. The CDR3 spans 15 residues. In germline, CDR1 is LNHNV, CDR2 YYDKDF (reference sequence). Trimming took off 5 bases at V and 0 bases at J, with 11 bases between the two ends. This specimen consisted of peripheral blood, obtained before pregnancy. The chain recombines TRBV15 with TRBJ2-1; D unresolved. This sequence originates from a female donor with multiple sclerosis, enrolled in a pregnancy study. The CDR3 reads CATSPTLYSYNEQFF. The CDR3 DNA reads TGTGCCACCAGCCCGACACTTTACTCCTACAATGAGCAGTTCTTC.